This T cell receptor (beta chain) stems from a study of OX40 agonist ivuxolimab in advanced cancers. Study details: From roughly 23 to 85 years was the age range, with a mean of around 54 years, and about 83% were male. Participants could have had prior anti-PD-1, anti-PD-L1 or anti-CTLA-4 therapy, and 40% had some.

Germline assignment: CDR1 MGHRA and CDR2 YSYEKL. The trim removed 0 bases at V and 4 bases at J, leaving 5 bases unmatched. The CDR3 loop spans 15 amino acids. Only in-frame clones appear in the TCRdb table, and some are missing; sequencing was by immunoSEQ multiplex PCR. This sample carries roughly 70,000 clones, about nine tenths of them seen once, and the ten largest clones take under 0.75%. Sequenced here: CD4+ or CD8+ T cells sorted from blood, sampled in a trial of the OX40 agonist ivuxolimab. This chain connects TRBV4-1 to TRBJ2-5, with 7 bases matching TRBD1. This TCR came from an adult with an advanced solid tumor such as melanoma, head and neck, liver or kidney cancer. The CDR3, as DNA: TGCGCCAGCAGCCAAGATGAGGGGGCCGGAGAGACCCAGTACTTC. Its protein is CASSQDEGAGETQYF.